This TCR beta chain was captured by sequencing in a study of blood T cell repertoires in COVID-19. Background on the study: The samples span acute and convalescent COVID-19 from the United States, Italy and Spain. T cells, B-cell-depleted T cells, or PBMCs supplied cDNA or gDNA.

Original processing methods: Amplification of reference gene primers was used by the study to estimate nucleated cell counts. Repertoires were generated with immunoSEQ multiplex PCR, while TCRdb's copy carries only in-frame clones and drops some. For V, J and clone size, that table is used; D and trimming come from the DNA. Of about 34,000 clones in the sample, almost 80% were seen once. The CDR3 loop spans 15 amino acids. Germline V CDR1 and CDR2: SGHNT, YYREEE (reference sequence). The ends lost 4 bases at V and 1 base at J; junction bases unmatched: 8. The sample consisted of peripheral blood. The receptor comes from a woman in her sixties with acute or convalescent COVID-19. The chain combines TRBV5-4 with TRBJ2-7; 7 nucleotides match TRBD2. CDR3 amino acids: CASSQRSGGSYEQYF. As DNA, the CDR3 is TGTGCCAGCAGCCAAAGGTCCGGGGGGTCCTACGAGCAGTACTTC.